These 22 T cell receptor beta chains originate from one sample sequenced in a study of cytomegalovirus exposure and HLA in healthy donors. The study ran its PCR with 60 Vbeta and 13 Jbeta primers. Generated by immunoSEQ multiplex PCR, the TCRdb table keeps only in-frame clones and is missing some. The sample has approximately 140,000 clones, roughly 79% seen once. The source material was PBMCs. The receptors were sampled from a middle-aged woman in good health and CMV-seronegative.

The chain is built from TRBV4-2 and TRBJ2-3; no reliable D call. Germline CDR1 is LGHNA and CDR2 is YNFKEQ. Trimming shortened V by 1 base and J by 4 bases, and 9 bases separated the two germline ends. The CDR3 loop spans 14 amino acids. The CDR3 sequence is CASSQGTGPDTQYF. DNA for the CDR3: TGTGCCAGCAGCCAAGGAACGGGTCCAGATACGCAGTATTTT.

In DNA form, the CDR3 reads TGTGCCAGCAGCGGGACAGGGTTCTACGAGCAGTACTTC. Amino acid sequence: CASSGTGFYEQYF. This chain uses TRBV9 with TRBJ2-7; 8 nucleotides match TRBD1. The CDR3 extends over 13 amino acids. V lost 3 bases to trimming and J lost 3 bases; unmatched junction nucleotides: 2. CDR1 SGDLS and CDR2 YYNGEE come from the germline V gene.

The CDR3 loop is CASRLDRGFKYSNQPQHF. Here the CDR3 DNA reads TGTGCCAGCAGACTTGACAGGGGCTTCAAATATAGCAATCAGCCCCAGCATTTT. This chain connects TRBV27 to TRBJ1-5; 8 positions match TRBD1. The germline V gene has CDR1 MNHEY and CDR2 SMNVEV (reference sequence). The CDR3 contains 18 residues. The junction had 13 bases not matched to a gene; V was cut back by 6 bases and J by 0 bases.

The chain employs TRBV4-3 and TRBJ2-7, with D perhaps TRBD1 (5 bases). This CDR3 region has 16 residues. The V end was cut by 3 bases, the J end by 2 bases, with 17 bases between. Germline-derived CDR1 and CDR2 are LGHNA and YSLEER. This CDR3 reads CASSHGTQGAAYEQYF. The CDR3, as DNA: TGCGCCAGCAGCCATGGCACTCAGGGTGCGGCCTACGAGCAGTACTTC.

This clone was observed a handful of times. The rearrangement links TRBV7-3 to TRBJ1-5, with D hard to call. The length of the CDR3 is 13 residues. The germline V gene has CDR1 SGHTA and CDR2 FQGTGA. The germline V and J ends were trimmed by 5 bases and 5 bases, with 10 bases remaining between them. The chain's CDR3 is CASSAGRDQPQHF. As DNA, the CDR3 is TGTGCCAGCAGCGCGGGGAGGGATCAGCCCCAGCATTTT. Full variable domain (rest looked up from reference TRBV7-3 and TRBJ1-5): GAGVSQTPSNKVTEKGKYVELRCDPISGHTALYWYRQSLGQGPEFLIYFQGTGAADDSGLPNDRFFAVRPEGSVSTLKIQRTERGDSAVYLCASSAGRDQPQHFGDGTRLSIL.

The sample holds a few counts of this clone. The chain carries TRBV28 and TRBJ2-7; D call uncertain. Germline assignment: CDR1 MDHEN and CDR2 SYDVKM. V was shortened by 2 bases and J by 0 bases, with 14 bases between the two germline ends. The CDR3 extends over 16 amino acids. CDR3 loop: CASSLELSIYSYEQYF. In DNA form, the CDR3 reads TGTGCCAGCAGTTTAGAACTATCAATTTACTCCTACGAGCAGTACTTC.

The chain couples TRBV6-4 to TRBJ1-5; weak D call: TRBD1 (5 bases). V lost 4 bases to trimming and J lost 2 bases, with 12 bases between them. Germline values: CDR1 MRHNA, CDR2 SNTAGT. The CDR3 is 15 residues long. CDR3 sequence: CASSVPFRGNQPQHF. CDR3 nucleotides: TGTGCCAGCAGTGTACCTTTCAGGGGCAATCAGCCCCAGCATTTT.

The chain employs TRBV28 and TRBJ2-7, with 8 bases lining up with TRBD2. Germline lookup yields CDR1 MDHEN and CDR2 SYDVKM. Trimming cost V 3 bases and J 3 bases; bases outside gene matches: 7. CDR3 length: 15 residues. CDR3 loop: CASSFQGLGIYEQYF. The CDR3 coding sequence is TGTGCCAGCAGTTTTCAGGGACTAGGAATCTACGAGCAGTACTTC.

The chain employs TRBV28 and TRBJ1-2; the D gene is possibly TRBD1 (6 bases). The germline V gene encodes CDR1 MDHEN and CDR2 SYDVKM. V was pared by 5 bases and J by 5 bases, with 15 bases between. The length of the CDR3 is 14 residues. CDR3 amino acids: CASSIPGTPYGYTF. The DNA of the CDR3 is TGTGCCAGCAGTATACCCGGGACACCTTATGGCTACACCTTC.

This clone occurred once. V gene TRBV4-1 combines with J gene TRBJ2-3; 8 bases are a match to TRBD2. Germline CDR1 MGHRA, CDR2 YSYEKL. The J segment lost 2 bases and the V segment lost 7 bases, leaving 14 bases of the junction unmatched. The CDR3 is 17 residues long. Written as DNA, the CDR3 is TGCGCCAGCACCTATAACGGCGGGAGGACCCTCACAGATACGCAGTATTTT. It yields the protein CASTYNGGRTLTDTQYF.

This sequence joins TRBV7-6 and TRBJ2-1, with TRBD1 matching over 10 bases. This CDR3 spans 15 amino acids. The V segment lost 4 bases and the J segment 7 bases; nucleotides outside the gene matches: 7. The germline CDR1 and CDR2 sequences are SGHVS and FNYEAQ. The CDR3 DNA is TGTGCCAGCAGCTCCCAGGACAGGGGGGGTAATGAGCAGTTCTTC. This sequence encodes CASSSQDRGGNEQFF.

This chain connects TRBV7-9 to TRBJ2-7; TRBD1 agrees at 9 bases. Trimming removed 5 bases from V and 4 bases from J; junction bases left unmatched: 9. Germline CDR1 and CDR2: SEHNR and FQNEAQ (reference sequence). This CDR3 is 15 amino acids long. The CDR3 DNA follows: TGTGCCAGCAGCCTGGGACAGGGAAAATATTACGAGCAGTACTTC. Amino acids: CASSLGQGKYYEQYF.

The rearrangement links TRBV19 to TRBJ2-6, with a tentative D call TRBD1 (6 bases). Germline loops: CDR1 LNHDA, CDR2 SQIVND (reference sequence). The CDR3 totals 17 residues. V lost 7 bases and J 2 bases, leaving 18 bases between the germline ends. CDR3 residues: CASKARRRGAGANVLTF. The CDR3 DNA reads as TGTGCCAGTAAGGCCCGTCGCAGGGGAGCTGGGGCCAACGTCCTGACTTTC. Full variable domain (outside the CDR3, taken from reference TRBV19 and TRBJ2-6): DGGITQSPKYLFRKEGQNVTLSCEQNLNHDAMYWYRQDPGQGLRLIYYSQIVNDFQKGDIAEGYSVSREKKESFPLTVTSAQKNPTAFYLCASKARRRGAGANVLTFGAGSRLTVL.

The chain is built from TRBV2 and TRBJ1-5, with D unresolved. From germline, CDR1 is SNHLY and CDR2 FYNNEI. The CDR3 runs to 12 residues. The ends were cut back, 5 bases at V and 12 bases at J, with 14 bases in the middle. DNA of the CDR3: TGTGCCAGCAGTACCGGGTTTTCGGTCCAGCATTTT. This encodes CASSTGFSVQHF.

The chain carries TRBV13 and TRBJ2-1, with D perhaps TRBD2 (5 bases). The CDR3 is made up of 19 amino acids. The germline V gene encodes CDR1 PRHDT and CDR2 FYEKMQ (reference sequence). V was pared by 0 bases and J by 1 base, with 19 bases between. DNA for the CDR3: TGTGCCAGCAGCTTAGGATGGCTAGCTGTTAATGAATCCTACAATGAGCAGTTCTTC. It encodes CASSLGWLAVNESYNEQFF.

The chain links TRBV15 to TRBJ2-1, with 11 bases identical to TRBD2. Germline CDR1 reads LNHNV; CDR2 reads YYDKDF (reference sequence). With V trimmed by 3 bases and J by 6 bases, 13 bases remained unmatched. The CDR3 has 18 amino acids. This CDR3 is CATSSTVISGRALNEQFF. The CDR3, as DNA: TGTGCCACCAGCAGTACCGTGATTAGCGGGAGGGCCCTCAATGAGCAGTTCTTC.

The rearrangement uses TRBV9 and TRBJ2-7, with unresolved D. Trimming pared 0 bases from V and 10 bases from J, leaving 8 bases between. This CDR3 contains 11 residues. CDR1 is SGDLS, CDR2 YYNGEE, per germline. The CDR3 reads CASSVGSVQYF. CDR3 DNA: TGTGCCAGCAGCGTAGGATCGGTACAGTACTTC.

J is TRBJ2-7 and V is TRBV6-6; 12 bases line up with TRBD2. Germline CDR1 is MNHNY and CDR2 is SVGAGI (reference sequence). CDR3 length: 15 residues. With 8 bases clipped from V and 3 bases from J, the junction kept 8 bases outside the gene matches. The CDR3, as DNA: TGTGCCAGCTACCTAGCGGGAGGGCCTATCTACGAGCAGTACTTC. Its protein is CASYLAGGPIYEQYF.

The rearrangement links TRBV7-2 to TRBJ2-7, with 15 bases fitting TRBD2. The V and J ends lost 2 bases and 6 bases, in that order; junction bases with no gene match: 11. CDR3 length equals 18 residues. From germline, CDR1 is SGHTA and CDR2 FQGNSA. In DNA, the CDR3 is TGTGCCAGCAGCTTAAGGGTAGGGGGACTAGCGGGAGGTACCGAGCAGTACTTC. Translation: CASSLRVGGLAGGTEQYF.

The chain joins TRBV19 to TRBJ1-6; 8 nucleotides agree with TRBD1. The germline CDR1 and CDR2 sequences are LNHDA and SQIVND (reference sequence). J lost 5 bases, V lost 7 bases, and 7 bases had no gene match. This CDR3 contains 15 residues. The CDR3 sequence is CASNPDRANNSPLHF. The DNA for the CDR3 is TGTGCCAGTAACCCGGACAGGGCAAATAATTCACCCCTCCACTTT. Using reference TRBV19 and TRBJ1-6 for the parts outside the CDR3, the full variable domain is DGGITQSPKYLFRKEGQNVTLSCEQNLNHDAMYWYRQDPGQGLRLIYYSQIVNDFQKGDIAEGYSVSREKKESFPLTVTSAQKNPTAFYLCASNPDRANNSPLHFGNGTRLTVT.

The genes are TRBV28 and TRBJ1-4; 11 nucleotides line up with TRBD1. Trimming took 4 bases from V and 7 from J; bases not matched to a gene: 5. Germline V gene data show CDR1 as MDHEN and CDR2 as SYDVKM. The CDR3 has 15 amino acids. In nucleotides, the CDR3 is TGTGCCAGCAGTTCCGCCGGGACAGGGGGTGAAAAACTGTTTTTT. As protein: CASSSAGTGGEKLFF.

V usage is TRBV7-9 and J usage is TRBJ1-4; 9 bases are a match to TRBD1. Trimming removed 3 bases from V and 1 base from J; junction bases left unmatched: 0. Germline V gives CDR1 SEHNR, CDR2 FQNEAQ (reference sequence). The CDR3 spans 15 residues. The DNA for the CDR3 is TGTGCCAGCAGCTTGACAGGGGGAACTAATGAAAAACTGTTTTTT. Translated: CASSLTGGTNEKLFF. The full variable domain, completed using reference TRBV7-9 and TRBJ1-4, is DTGVSQNPRHKITKRGQNVTFRCDPISEHNRLYWYRQTLGQGPEFLTYFQNEAQLEKSRLLSDRFSAERPKGSFSTLEIQRTEQGDSAMYLCASSLTGGTNEKLFFGSGTQLSVL.